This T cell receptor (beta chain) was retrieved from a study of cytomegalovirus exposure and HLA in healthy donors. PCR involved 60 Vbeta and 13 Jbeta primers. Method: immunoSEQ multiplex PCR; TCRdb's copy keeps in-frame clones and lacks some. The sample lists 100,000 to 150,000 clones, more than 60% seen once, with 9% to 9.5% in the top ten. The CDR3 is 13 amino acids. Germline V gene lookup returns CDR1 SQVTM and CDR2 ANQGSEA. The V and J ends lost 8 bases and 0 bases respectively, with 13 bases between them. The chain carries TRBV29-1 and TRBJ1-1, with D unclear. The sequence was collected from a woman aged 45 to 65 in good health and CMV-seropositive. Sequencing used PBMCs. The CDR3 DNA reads TGCAGCATTCGATCGGTAATGAACACTGAAGCTTTCTTT. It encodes CSIRSVMNTEAFF.